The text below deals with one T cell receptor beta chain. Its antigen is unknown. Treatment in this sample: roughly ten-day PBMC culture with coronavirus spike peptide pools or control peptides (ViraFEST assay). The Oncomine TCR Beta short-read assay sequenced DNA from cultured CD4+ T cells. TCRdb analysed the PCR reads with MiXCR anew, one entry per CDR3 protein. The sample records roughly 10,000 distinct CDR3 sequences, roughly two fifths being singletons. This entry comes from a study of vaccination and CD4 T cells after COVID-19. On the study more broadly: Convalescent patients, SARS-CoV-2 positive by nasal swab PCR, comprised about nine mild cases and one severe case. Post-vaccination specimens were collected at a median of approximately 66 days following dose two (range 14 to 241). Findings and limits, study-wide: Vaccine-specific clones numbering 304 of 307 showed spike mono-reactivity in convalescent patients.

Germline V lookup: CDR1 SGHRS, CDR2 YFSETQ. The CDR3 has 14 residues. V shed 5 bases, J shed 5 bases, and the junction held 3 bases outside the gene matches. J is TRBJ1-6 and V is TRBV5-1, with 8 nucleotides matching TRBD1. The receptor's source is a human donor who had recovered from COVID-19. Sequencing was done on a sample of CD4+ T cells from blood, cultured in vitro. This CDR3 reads CASRTGVDNSPLHF. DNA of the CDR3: TGCGCCAGCAGGACAGGGGTGGATAATTCACCCCTCCACTTT.